Each of the 19 T cell receptor beta chains below was sequenced from the same sample in a study of cytomegalovirus exposure and HLA in healthy donors (dated by TCRdb to about 2017). The library relied on the immunoSEQ multiplex PCR assay. TCRdb re-hosts the immuneACCESS table, in-frame sequences only. Its copies lack some clones; in the studies checked, an unresolved V gene accounts for under half of them, and the cause for the rest is not known. For this sample there are approximately 200,000 clones; 85% to 95% appear just once. The ten largest clones represent about 1% of the sample. The sequencing sample was made of PBMCs. These TCRs come from a woman between 18 and 29 years old in good health and CMV-seronegative.

The V call is TRBV6-6, the J call TRBJ2-7; the match to TRBD2 covers 10 bases. Germline V gene sequence: CDR1 MNHNY, CDR2 SVGAGI (reference sequence). J lost 1 base, V lost 6 bases, and 3 bases had no gene match. This CDR3 has 14 residues. The CDR3 DNA reads as TGTGCCAGCAGCTCTAGCGGGAGTTCCTACGAGCAGTACTTC. Translating gives CASSSSGSSYEQYF.

The rearrangement uses TRBV7-8 and TRBJ2-3, with a tentative D call TRBD1 (5 bases). V gave up 5 bases and J gave up 2 bases, with 11 bases separating them. Germline V gene sequence: CDR1 SGHVS, CDR2 FQNEAQ. The CDR3 spans 14 residues. CDR3 amino acids: CASSGRQNTDTQYF. For the CDR3, the DNA is TGTGCCAGCAGCGGGCGACAGAACACAGATACGCAGTATTTT.

The J gene is TRBJ1-1, the V gene TRBV5-6, with D tentatively TRBD1 (6 bases). The CDR3 has 15 residues. The germline CDR1 and CDR2 sequences are SGHDT and YYEEEE. Trimming took 3 bases from V and 2 from J, leaving 14 bases between them. For the CDR3, the DNA is TGTGCCAGCAGCTGGTACAGGGCAGACAACACTGAAGCTTTCTTT. This sequence encodes CASSWYRADNTEAFF. Based on the CDR3 plus reference TRBV5-6 and TRBJ1-1, the full variable domain is DAGVTQSPTHLIKTRGQQVTLRCSPKSGHDTVSWYQQALGQGPQFIFQYYEEEERQRGNFPDRFSGHQFPNYSSELNVNALLLGDSALYLCASSWYRADNTEAFFGQGTRLTVV.

A few counts support this clone. The chain recombines TRBV6-1 with TRBJ2-3; TRBD2 might be the D (6 bases). Trimming shortened V by 7 bases and J by 0 bases, and 14 bases separated the two germline ends. This CDR3 has 15 amino acids. Germline assignment: CDR1 MNHNS and CDR2 SASEGT. CDR3 amino acids: CASTVTAGSTDTQYF. The DNA for the CDR3 is TGTGCCAGCACTGTGACTGCGGGGAGCACAGATACGCAGTATTTT.

The genes are TRBV7-7 and TRBJ2-6; maybe TRBD1 (5 bases). V dropped 7 bases and J dropped 4 bases, with 8 bases sitting between them. Germline V gives CDR1 SSHAT, CDR2 FNYEAQ (reference sequence). The CDR3 runs 13 residues. CDR3 coding DNA: TGTGCCAGCACAGGGTCCGGGGCCAACGTCCTGACTTTC. Its protein is CASTGSGANVLTF. Full variable domain (remainder filled in from reference TRBV7-7 and TRBJ2-6): GAGVSQSPRYKVTKRGQDVTLRCDPISSHATLYWYQQALGQGPEFLTYFNYEAQPDKSGLPSDRFSAERPEGSISTLTIQRTEQRDSAMYRCASTGSGANVLTFGAGSRLTVL.

The chain carries TRBV30 and TRBJ2-1, with 7 bases that match TRBD2. Germline-derived CDR1 and CDR2 are GTSNPN and SVGIG (reference sequence). The CDR3 runs to 13 residues. The trim removed 5 bases at V and 6 bases at J, leaving 7 bases unmatched. DNA of the CDR3: TGTGCCTGGCGGTGGGGGAGGGCCAATGAGCAGTTCTTC. Its translation: CAWRWGRANEQFF.

This rearrangement joins TRBV7-9 to TRBJ1-2, with TRBD1 as a possible D gene (5 bases). The CDR3 has 14 amino acids. Trimming cost V 5 bases and J 2 bases, with 12 bases left between them. The V gene's germline CDR1 is SEHNR and CDR2 FQNEAQ (reference sequence). The DNA for the CDR3 is TGTGCCAGCAGCGACAGTGCGGCCAACTATGGCTACACCTTC. Its translation: CASSDSAANYGYTF.

This chain connects TRBV30 to TRBJ1-3; 7 positions match TRBD1. The J segment lost 0 bases and the V segment lost 3 bases, leaving 2 bases of the junction unmatched. The length of the CDR3 is 14 residues. Germline-derived CDR1 and CDR2 are GTSNPN and SVGIG (reference sequence). CDR3 amino acids: CAWRGDSSGNTIYF. The CDR3 region has the DNA TGTGCCTGGAGGGGGGACAGCTCTGGAAACACCATATATTTT.

J is TRBJ1-2 and V is TRBV6-6; D gene uncertain. V was clipped by 6 bases and J by 1 base, with 9 bases between them. This CDR3 region has 13 residues. In germline, CDR1 is MNHNY, CDR2 SVGAGI (reference sequence). CDR3 sequence: CASRSPNNYGYTF. The CDR3 DNA reads TGTGCCAGCAGGTCCCCAAATAACTATGGCTACACCTTC.

The genes are TRBV11-2 and TRBJ2-7, with 13 positions matching TRBD2. The CDR3 has 18 amino acids. From germline, CDR1 is SGHAT and CDR2 FQNNGV. J was trimmed by 4 bases and V by 0 bases; bases with no gene match: 9. CDR3 DNA sequence: TGTGCCAGCAGCTTAGATCGTCCGGGACTAGCGGGACCTTACGAGCAGTACTTC. Its translation: CASSLDRPGLAGPYEQYF.

The rearrangement uses TRBV5-5 and TRBJ2-7; D is ambiguous. Germline lookup yields CDR1 SGHKS and CDR2 YYEKEE (reference sequence). The CDR3 consists of 15 residues. V was trimmed by 4 bases and J by 1 base, leaving 15 bases between them. The CDR3: CASSHSPGGSYEQYF. The CDR3 DNA follows: TGTGCCAGCAGCCACTCTCCTGGCGGTTCCTACGAGCAGTACTTC.

This rearrangement joins TRBV28 to TRBJ1-1; D ambiguous. This CDR3 spans 13 amino acids. Germline-derived CDR1 and CDR2 are MDHEN and SYDVKM. Trimming pared 3 bases from V and 6 bases from J, leaving 11 bases between. In DNA form, the CDR3 reads TGTGCCAGCAGTTTCCCAGAAGTCTCTGAAGCTTTCTTT. It specifies CASSFPEVSEAFF.

The chain has TRBV11-2 and TRBJ2-7; D remains unclear. V lost 3 bases, J lost 2 bases, and 11 bases lay in between. The CDR3 contains 14 residues. Germline V gene data show CDR1 as SGHAT and CDR2 as FQNNGV. The DNA for the CDR3 is TGTGCCAGCAGCTTGCCGCATGGAGCCTACGAGCAGTACTTC. It specifies CASSLPHGAYEQYF.

The J gene is TRBJ1-3, the V gene TRBV30, with 7 nucleotides matching TRBD1. The CDR3 has 14 amino acids. The V gene end was trimmed by 5 bases and the J gene end by 0 bases; junction bases not matched to a gene: 4. Germline V CDR1 and CDR2: GTSNPN, SVGIG (reference sequence). CDR3 in DNA: TGTGCCTGGTTACAGGGGAACTCTGGAAACACCATATATTTT. Protein: CAWLQGNSGNTIYF.

The CDR3 sequence is CASSFSQGNTEAFF. The CDR3 nucleotides are TGCGCCAGCAGCTTTAGTCAGGGCAACACTGAAGCTTTCTTT. V usage is TRBV5-1 and J usage is TRBJ1-1, with D tentatively TRBD1 (5 bases). Germline V gene data show CDR1 as SGHRS and CDR2 as YFSETQ. The CDR3 extends over 14 amino acids. Trimming shortened V by 2 bases and J by 2 bases, and 10 bases separated the two germline ends.

The chain links TRBV5-1 to TRBJ1-1, with unresolved D. The germline gives CDR1 SGHRS, CDR2 YFSETQ. The CDR3 has 14 residues. Trimming cost V 7 bases and J 1 base, with 14 bases left between them. The CDR3 nucleotides read TGCGCCAGCGCAATGGGAGATGGGAACACTGAAGCTTTCTTT. This gives the protein CASAMGDGNTEAFF. The entire variable domain, with the rest obtained from reference TRBV5-1 and TRBJ1-1, is as follows: KAGVTQTPRYLIKTRGQQVTLSCSPISGHRSVSWYQQTPGQGLQFLFEYFSETQRNKGNFPGRFSGRQFSNSRSEMNVSTLELGDSALYLCASAMGDGNTEAFFGQGTRLTVV.

The J gene is TRBJ2-7, the V gene TRBV5-4, with TRBD2 identical over 14 bases. V was pared by 4 bases and J by 2 bases, with 5 bases of the junction left unmatched. CDR3 length equals 16 residues. Germline CDR1 is SGHNT and CDR2 is YYREEE (reference sequence). In DNA form, the CDR3 reads TGTGCCAGCAGCCATCCGACTAGCGGGAGGGCCTACGAGCAGTACTTC. Protein product: CASSHPTSGRAYEQYF.

This chain uses TRBV5-1 with TRBJ1-4; D perhaps matches TRBD1 (6 bases). Per germline, CDR1 SGHRS and CDR2 YFSETQ. Trimming took 4 bases from V and 7 from J, leaving 20 bases between them. This CDR3 region has 16 residues. CDR3 DNA: TGCGCCAGCAGCGTGGGGCGTCAGGGGTTACTTGAAAAACTGTTTTTT. Its protein is CASSVGRQGLLEKLFF.

The chain combines TRBV6-6 with TRBJ1-2; D uncertain. The CDR3 runs to 14 residues. Per the germline V gene, CDR1 is MNHNY and CDR2 is SVGAGI (reference sequence). Trimming removed 5 bases from V and 8 bases from J, with 18 bases in between. This CDR3 reads CASSLDGILRGYTF. CDR3 bases: TGTGCCAGCAGTCTGGACGGGATATTGAGGGGCTACACCTTC.